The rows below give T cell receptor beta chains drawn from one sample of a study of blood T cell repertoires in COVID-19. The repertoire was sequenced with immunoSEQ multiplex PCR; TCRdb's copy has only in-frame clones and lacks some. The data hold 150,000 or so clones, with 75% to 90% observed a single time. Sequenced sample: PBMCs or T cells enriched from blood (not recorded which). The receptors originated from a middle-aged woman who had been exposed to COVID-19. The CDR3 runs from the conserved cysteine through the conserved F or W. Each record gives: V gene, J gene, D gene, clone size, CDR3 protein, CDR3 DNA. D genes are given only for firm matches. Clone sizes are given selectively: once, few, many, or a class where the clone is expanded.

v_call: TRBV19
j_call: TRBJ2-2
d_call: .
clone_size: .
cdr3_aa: CASSILSTPGTGELFF
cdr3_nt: TGTGCCAGTAGTATATTATCCACGCCGGGCACCGGGGAGCTGTTTTTT

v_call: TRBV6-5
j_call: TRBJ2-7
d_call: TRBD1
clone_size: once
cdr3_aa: CATRDRAYEQYF
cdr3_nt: TGTGCCACCCGGGACAGGGCCTACGAGCAGTACTTC

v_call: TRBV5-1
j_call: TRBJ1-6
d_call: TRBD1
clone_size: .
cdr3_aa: CASSGQGTGTNSPLHF
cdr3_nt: TGCGCCAGCAGCGGACAAGGGACAGGGACTAATTCACCCCTCCACTTT

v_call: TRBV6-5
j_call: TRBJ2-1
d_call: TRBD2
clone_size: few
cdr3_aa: CASSHLAGTYNEQFF
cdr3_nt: TGTGCCAGCAGTCATCTAGCGGGAACCTACAATGAGCAGTTCTTC

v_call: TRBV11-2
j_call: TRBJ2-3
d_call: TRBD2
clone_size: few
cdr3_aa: CASRRRTSPNTDTQYF
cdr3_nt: TGTGCCAGCCGACGAAGGACTAGCCCTAACACAGATACGCAGTATTTT

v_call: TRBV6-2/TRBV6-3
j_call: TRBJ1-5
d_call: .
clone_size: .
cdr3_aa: CASSSNRDSSNQPQHF
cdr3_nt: TGTGCCAGCAGTTCGAACCGAGACAGCAGCAATCAGCCCCAGCATTTT

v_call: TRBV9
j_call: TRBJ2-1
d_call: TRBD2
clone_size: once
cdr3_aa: CASSVPLAGVSYNEQFF
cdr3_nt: TGTGCCAGCAGCGTTCCGTTAGCGGGAGTCTCCTACAATGAGCAGTTCTTC

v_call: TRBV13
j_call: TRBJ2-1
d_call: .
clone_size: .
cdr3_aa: CATKEVGGNYNEQFF
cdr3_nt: TGTGCAACTAAGGAGGTCGGAGGAAACTACAATGAGCAGTTCTTC

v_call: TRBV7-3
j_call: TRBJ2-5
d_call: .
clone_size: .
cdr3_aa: CASSLKGGKTQYF
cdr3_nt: TGTGCCAGCAGCTTAAAAGGGGGAAAGACCCAGTACTTC

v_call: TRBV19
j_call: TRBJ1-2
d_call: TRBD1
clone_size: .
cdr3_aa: CASSAGQGAVYGYTF
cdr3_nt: TGTGCCAGTAGTGCGGGACAGGGGGCCGTCTATGGCTACACCTTC

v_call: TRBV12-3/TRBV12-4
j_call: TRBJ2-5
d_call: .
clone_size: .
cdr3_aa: CASSPEGVTQYF
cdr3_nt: TGTGCCAGCAGCCCCGAGGGGGTGACCCAGTACTTC

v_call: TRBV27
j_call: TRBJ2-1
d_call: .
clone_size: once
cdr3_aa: CASSHPGTFNNEQFF
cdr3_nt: TGTGCCAGCAGTCACCCCGGGACTTTTAACAATGAGCAGTTCTTC

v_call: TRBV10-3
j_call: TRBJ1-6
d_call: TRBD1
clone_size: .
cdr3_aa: CAISPGTGLNSPLHF
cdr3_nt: TGTGCCATCAGCCCCGGGACAGGCCTTAATTCACCCCTCCACTTT

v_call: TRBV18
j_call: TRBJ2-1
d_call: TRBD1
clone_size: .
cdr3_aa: CASSLDRGLGDEQFF
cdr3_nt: TGTGCCAGCTCATTGGACAGGGGGCTGGGGGATGAGCAGTTCTTC

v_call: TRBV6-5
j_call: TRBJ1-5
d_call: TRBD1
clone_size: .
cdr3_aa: CASSYSGTGVGQPQHF
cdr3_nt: TGTGCCAGCAGTTACTCGGGGACAGGTGTCGGGCAGCCCCAGCATTTT

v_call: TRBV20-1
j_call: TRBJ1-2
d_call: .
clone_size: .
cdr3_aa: CSASGIYGYTF
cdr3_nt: TGCAGTGCTAGCGGTATTTATGGCTACACCTTC

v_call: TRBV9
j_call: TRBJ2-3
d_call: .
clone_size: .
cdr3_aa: CASSPARVSTDTQYF
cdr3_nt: TGTGCCAGCAGCCCAGCACGGGTTAGCACAGATACGCAGTATTTT

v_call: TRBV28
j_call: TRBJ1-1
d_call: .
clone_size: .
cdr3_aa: CASRREMNTEAFF
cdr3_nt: TGTGCCAGCAGGAGAGAGATGAACACTGAAGCTTTCTTT

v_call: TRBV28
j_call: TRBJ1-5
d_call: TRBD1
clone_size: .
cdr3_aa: CASSRTGGSNQPQHF
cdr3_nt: TGTGCCAGCAGCCGTACAGGGGGCAGCAATCAGCCCCAGCATTTT

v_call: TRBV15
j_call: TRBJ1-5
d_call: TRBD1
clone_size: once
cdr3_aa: CATSRGQGFQPQHF
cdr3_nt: TGTGCCACCAGCAGGGGACAGGGTTTTCAGCCCCAGCATTTT

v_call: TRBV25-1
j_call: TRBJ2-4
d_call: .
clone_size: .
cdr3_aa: CASSESKQSDLAKNIQYF
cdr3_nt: TGTGCCAGCAGTGAATCGAAACAGTCAGATCTAGCCAAAAACATTCAGTACTTC

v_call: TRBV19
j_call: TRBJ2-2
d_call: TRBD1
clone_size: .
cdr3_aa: CASSRTGGTNTGELFF
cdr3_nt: TGTGCCAGTAGTAGAACAGGGGGCACGAACACCGGGGAGCTGTTTTTT

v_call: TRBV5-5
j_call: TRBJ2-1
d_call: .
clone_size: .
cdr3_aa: CASSPGVPGNEQFF
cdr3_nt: TGTGCCAGCAGCCCGGGGGTCCCGGGGAATGAGCAGTTCTTC

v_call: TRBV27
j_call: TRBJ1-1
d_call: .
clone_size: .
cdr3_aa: CASSLKFRGLAFF
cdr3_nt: TGTGCCAGCAGTTTAAAATTTAGGGGTTTAGCTTTCTTT

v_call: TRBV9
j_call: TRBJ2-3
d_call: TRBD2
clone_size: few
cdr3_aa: CASSVVPGLVDTQYF
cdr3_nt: TGTGCCAGCAGCGTAGTTCCCGGACTAGTAGATACGCAGTATTTT

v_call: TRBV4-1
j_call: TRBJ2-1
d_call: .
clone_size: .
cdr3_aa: CASSQDPGEYNEQFF
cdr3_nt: TGCGCCAGCAGCCAAGACCCCGGGGAGTACAATGAGCAGTTCTTC

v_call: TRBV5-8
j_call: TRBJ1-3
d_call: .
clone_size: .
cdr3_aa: CASSLAGRNTIYF
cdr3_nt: TGTGCCAGCAGCTTGGCCGGTAGAAACACCATATATTTT

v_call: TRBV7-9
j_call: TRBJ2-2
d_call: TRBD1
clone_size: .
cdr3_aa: CASTPEIQGARSGELFF
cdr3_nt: TGTGCCAGCACCCCAGAGATACAGGGGGCGCGGTCCGGGGAGCTGTTTTTT

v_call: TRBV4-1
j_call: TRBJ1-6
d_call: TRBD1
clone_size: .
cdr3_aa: CASSQRTGGDHNSPLHF
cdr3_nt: TGCGCCAGCAGCCAGCGGACAGGGGGCGATCATAATTCACCCCTCCACTTT

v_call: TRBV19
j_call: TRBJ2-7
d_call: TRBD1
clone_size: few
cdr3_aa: CATRDRGYEQYF
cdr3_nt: TGTGCCACCCGGGACAGGGGTTACGAGCAGTACTTC

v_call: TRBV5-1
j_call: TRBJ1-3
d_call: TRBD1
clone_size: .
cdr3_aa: CASSARTGNGNTIYF
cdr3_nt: TGCGCCAGCAGCGCACGGACAGGGAACGGAAACACCATATATTTT

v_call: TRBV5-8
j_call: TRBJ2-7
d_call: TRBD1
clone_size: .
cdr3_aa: CASSPRTGVTEQYF
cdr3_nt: TGTGCCAGCAGCCCCCGGACAGGAGTCACCGAGCAGTACTTC

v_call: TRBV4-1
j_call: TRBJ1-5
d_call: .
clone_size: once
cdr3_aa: CASSQDELRAQHF
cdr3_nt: TGCGCCAGCAGCCAAGACGAACTTCGGGCCCAGCATTTT

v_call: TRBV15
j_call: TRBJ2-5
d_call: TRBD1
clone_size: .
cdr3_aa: CATSTAGTGGDVGETQYF
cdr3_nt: TGTGCCACCAGCACCGCCGGGACAGGGGGCGATGTGGGAGAGACCCAGTACTTC

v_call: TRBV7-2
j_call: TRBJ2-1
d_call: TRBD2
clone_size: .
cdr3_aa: CASSLGLAGRVLWVGEQFF
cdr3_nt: TGTGCCAGCAGCTTAGGACTAGCGGGGAGGGTACTCTGGGTTGGTGAGCAGTTCTTC

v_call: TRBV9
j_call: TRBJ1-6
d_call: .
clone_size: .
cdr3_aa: CASSDRAFNSPLHF
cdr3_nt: TGTGCCAGCAGCGACAGGGCCTTTAATTCACCCCTCCACTTT

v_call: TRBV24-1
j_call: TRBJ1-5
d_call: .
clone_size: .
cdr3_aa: CATSETGHSNQPQHF
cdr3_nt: TGTGCCACCAGTGAAACAGGGCATAGCAATCAGCCCCAGCATTTT

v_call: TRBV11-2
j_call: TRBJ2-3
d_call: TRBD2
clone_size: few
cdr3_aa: CASSMNLAGNTDTQYF
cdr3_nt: TGTGCCAGCAGCATGAACCTAGCGGGGAACACAGATACGCAGTATTTT

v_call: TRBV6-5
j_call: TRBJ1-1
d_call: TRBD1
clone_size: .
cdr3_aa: CASSLRTGAPEAFF
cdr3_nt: TGTGCCAGCAGTCTCCGGACAGGGGCGCCTGAAGCTTTCTTT

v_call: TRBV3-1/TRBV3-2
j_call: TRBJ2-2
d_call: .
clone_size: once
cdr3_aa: CASSRQGTGELFF
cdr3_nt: TGTGCCAGCAGCCGTCAGGGAACCGGGGAGCTGTTTTTT

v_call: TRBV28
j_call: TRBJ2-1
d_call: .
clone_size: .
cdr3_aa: CASSFLSGIDEQFF
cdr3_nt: TGTGCCAGCAGTTTTCTCTCGGGGATTGATGAGCAGTTCTTC

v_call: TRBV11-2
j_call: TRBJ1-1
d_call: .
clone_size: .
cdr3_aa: CASSSSRVMNTEAFF
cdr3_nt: TGTGCCAGCAGCTCCTCCAGGGTCATGAACACTGAAGCTTTCTTT

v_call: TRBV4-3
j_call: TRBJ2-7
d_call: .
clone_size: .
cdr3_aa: CASSQVVGPAGYEQYF
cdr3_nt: TGCGCCAGCAGCCAAGTGGTGGGGCCAGCCGGCTACGAGCAGTACTTC

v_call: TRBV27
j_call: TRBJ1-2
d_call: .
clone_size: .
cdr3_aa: CASSLRSGYGYTF
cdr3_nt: TGTGCCAGCAGTTTGAGATCGGGCTATGGCTACACCTTC

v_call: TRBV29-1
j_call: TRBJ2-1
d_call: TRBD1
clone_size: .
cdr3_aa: CSSGGQTNEQFF
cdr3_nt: TGCAGCAGTGGGGGACAGACCAATGAGCAGTTCTTC

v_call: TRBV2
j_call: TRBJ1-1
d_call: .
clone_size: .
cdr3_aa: CASTLNTEAFF
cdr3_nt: TGTGCCAGCACCTTGAACACTGAAGCTTTCTTT

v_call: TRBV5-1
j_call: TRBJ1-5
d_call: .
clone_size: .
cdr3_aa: CASSLDNFNNQPQHF
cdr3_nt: TGCGCCAGCAGCCTGGACAATTTTAATAATCAGCCCCAGCATTTT

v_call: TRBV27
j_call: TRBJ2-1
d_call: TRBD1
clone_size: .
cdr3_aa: CASSLTGNNEQFF
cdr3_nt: TGTGCCAGCAGTTTGACAGGGAACAATGAGCAGTTCTTC

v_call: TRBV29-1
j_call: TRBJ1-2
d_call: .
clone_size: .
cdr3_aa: CSVEDPASNYGYTF
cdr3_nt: TGCAGCGTTGAAGATCCTGCGAGCAACTATGGCTACACCTTC

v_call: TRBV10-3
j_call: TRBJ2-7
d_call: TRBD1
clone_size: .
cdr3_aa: CAIRGDRSNEQYF
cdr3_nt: TGTGCCATCAGAGGGGACAGGTCGAACGAGCAGTACTTC

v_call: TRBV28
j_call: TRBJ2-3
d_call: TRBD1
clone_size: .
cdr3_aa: CAHRQGHGTDTQYF
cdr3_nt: TGTGCCCATAGACAGGGCCACGGCACAGATACGCAGTATTTT

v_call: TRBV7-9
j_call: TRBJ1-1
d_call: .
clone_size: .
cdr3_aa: CASSLVNPWRGRYTEAFF
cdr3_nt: TGTGCCAGCAGCTTAGTAAATCCATGGCGTGGGAGGTACACTGAAGCTTTCTTT

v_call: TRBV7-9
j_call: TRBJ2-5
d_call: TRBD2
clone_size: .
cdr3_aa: CASFREAGETQYF
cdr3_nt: TGTGCCAGTTTCCGGGAGGCCGGGGAGACCCAGTACTTC

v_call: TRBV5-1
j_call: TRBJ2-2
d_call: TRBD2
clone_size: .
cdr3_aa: CASSPIAGAGELFF
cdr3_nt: TGCGCCAGCAGCCCAATAGCGGGAGCCGGGGAGCTGTTTTTT

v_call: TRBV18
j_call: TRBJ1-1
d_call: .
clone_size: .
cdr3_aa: CASSPPGREAFF
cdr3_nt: TGTGCCAGCTCACCACCGGGCCGTGAAGCTTTCTTT

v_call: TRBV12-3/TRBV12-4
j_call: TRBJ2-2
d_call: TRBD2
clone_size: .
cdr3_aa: CASSPSGTGELFF
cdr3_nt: TGTGCCAGCAGTCCTAGCGGGACCGGGGAGCTGTTTTTT

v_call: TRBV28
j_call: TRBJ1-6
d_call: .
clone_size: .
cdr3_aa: CASSAPQGRNSPLHF
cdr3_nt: TGTGCCAGCAGTGCACCGCAGGGGCGGAATTCACCCCTCCACTTT

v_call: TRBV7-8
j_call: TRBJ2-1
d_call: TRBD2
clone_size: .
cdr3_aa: CASSSEGSAGVAYNEQFF
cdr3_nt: TGTGCCAGCAGCTCCGAGGGGTCAGCGGGAGTTGCCTACAATGAGCAGTTCTTC

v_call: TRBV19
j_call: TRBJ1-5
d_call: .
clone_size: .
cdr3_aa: CARPGGNQPQHF
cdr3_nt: TGTGCCAGACCAGGGGGCAATCAGCCCCAGCATTTT